This TCR beta chain was recorded in a study of siplizumab effects on memory and regulatory T cells. Findings of the study overall: The naive T cell population seemed more diverse than memory cells and seemed a major contributor to the alloresponse. Mean Treg-derived proportions of mappable alloreactive CD4+ clones were over 65% for siplizumab and roughly 27% for controls. A significant reduction in alloreactive sequences traceable to unstimulated CD4+ memory cells was produced by siplizumab. Many proliferating CD4+ or CD8+ clones remained unclassified. Roughly 75-97% of them could not be assigned either a naive or a memory phenotype.

Of note for this clone: Its target is not known.

CDR3 length: 15 amino acids. J was trimmed by 4 bases and V by 5 bases; bases with no gene match: 8. CDR1 SEHNR and CDR2 FQNEAQ come from the germline V gene (reference sequence). The method was immunoSEQ multiplex PCR; TCRdb's version includes in-frame clones alone and lacks a portion of them. The repertoire holds approximately 97,000 clones, with roughly nine tenths as singletons. Specimen: CD4+ T cells sorted from blood. The source of this sequence is a human donor in good health. The V gene is TRBV7-9, the J gene TRBJ1-5, with 7 bases fitting TRBD1. CDR3 loop: CASSPGDSLNQPQHF. In nucleotides, the CDR3 is TGTGCCAGCAGCCCAGGGGACAGCCTGAATCAGCCCCAGCATTTT.